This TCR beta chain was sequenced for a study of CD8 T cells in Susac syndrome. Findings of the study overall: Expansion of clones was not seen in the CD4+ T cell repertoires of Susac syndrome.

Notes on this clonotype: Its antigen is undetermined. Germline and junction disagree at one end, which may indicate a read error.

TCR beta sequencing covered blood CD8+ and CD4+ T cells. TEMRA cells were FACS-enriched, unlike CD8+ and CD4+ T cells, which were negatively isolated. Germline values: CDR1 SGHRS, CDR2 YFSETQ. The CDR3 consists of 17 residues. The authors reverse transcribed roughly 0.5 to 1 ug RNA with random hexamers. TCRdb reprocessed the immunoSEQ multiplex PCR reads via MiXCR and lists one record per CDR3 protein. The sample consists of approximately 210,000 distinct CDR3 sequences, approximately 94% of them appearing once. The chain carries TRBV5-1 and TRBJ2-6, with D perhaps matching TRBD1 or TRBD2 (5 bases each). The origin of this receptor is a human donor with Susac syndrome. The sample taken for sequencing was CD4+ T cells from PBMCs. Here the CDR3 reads CASSLGAVSSGANVLIF. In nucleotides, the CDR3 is TGCGCCAGCAGCTTGGGAGCGGTGTCCTCTGGGGCCAACGTCCTGATTTTC.